By sample fraction, the clone carrying this T cell receptor (beta chain) is medium-sized. Its antigen is as yet unknown. V lost 5 bases and J lost 2, with 13 bases in between. Looked up from germline, CDR1 is SGHVS and CDR2 is FNYEAQ. The CDR3 is 15 amino acids. When ophthalmopathy did not progress within 18 months, Graves' hyperthyroidism was considered stable. Reasons for excluding patients were uncontrolled infection, other autoimmune disease, pregnancy or lactation. This specimen comes from a study of T cells in Graves' hyperthyroidism and ophthalmopathy. Study-wide results and caveats: Expanded thyroid clonotypes (above 0.001) were mostly also found in blood.

Researchers took RNA transcripts and amplified the TCR beta CDR3 regions from them. An initial round of RT-PCR targeting the TCR CDR3 relied on the HTBI primer set. One entry per CDR3 protein results from TCRdb running MiXCR on the multiplex PCR reads. Counted here are some 92,000 distinct CDR3 sequences, around 37% occurring once; the ten biggest clones make up about 10%. The sample comprised peripheral blood or thyroid tissue (not recorded which). V usage is TRBV7-6 and J usage is TRBJ1-3; a weak D match, TRBD1 (5 bases). This sequence was found in a woman under 40 with Graves' hyperthyroidism. The CDR3 DNA reads TGTGCCAGCAGCGTCTCACAGGCCCCTGGAAACACCATATATTTT. This translates into CASSVSQAPGNTIYF.